This TCR beta chain stems from a study of T cell responses to AZD1222 COVID-19 vaccine (dated by TCRdb to the early 2020s). About the full investigation: AZD1222 recipients with second doses at about 4 weeks or about 12 weeks were pooled, because spike-specific TCR depth and breadth did not differ between schedules. A total of just over 230 trial participants underwent TCR sequencing, of whom some 210 received two doses of AZD1222 and around 25 received two doses of the MenACWY control vaccine. Enrollment into the trials was organized by age into subgroups of 18-55, 56-69 and 70-plus years, and those subgroups contained roughly 140, 27 and 60 TCR-sequenced participants, respectively.

The CDR3 regions of human TCRbeta chains were subjected to immunosequencing. On the study's bioinformatics: TCRs in the repertoires were compared against a reference library of SARS-CoV-2-specific TCRs that had been generated with the MIRA antigen-specificity platform. Breadth was defined as the fraction of unique TCRs that were SARS-CoV-2-associated, and depth was defined as the fraction of total T cells that were SARS-CoV-2-associated. Using the MIRA data, every spike-specific TCR was mapped to the spike region that the TCR reacted to and assigned to either a CD4 or a CD8 class. Log10-transformed breadth and depth values were compared by one-way ANOVA with Sidak's multiple comparisons tests. TCRdb retrieved this table from immuneACCESS and kept in-frame rearrangements only. Not all clones are present; in checked studies, unresolved V genes account for under half, and no reason is known for the remainder. Clonal size and the V and J genes are those of that table, whereas D and trimming came from the DNA. Within this sample are approximately 150,000 clones, with about 91% of them counted one time only. The top ten clones comprise 2.2% of the sample.

The research as a whole found: Reportedly, close to half of the unique spike-specific TCRs recognized epitopes lying outside the regions that are mutated in the B.1.351 and B.1.1.7 variants. Conclusions about previously exposed vaccinees were limited because only a handful of AZD1222 recipients were SARS-CoV-2 seropositive at baseline. CD4 TCRs associated with the vaccine covered the entire spike protein, and the dominant responses were in regions 160-218 and 743-854. Because no day 14 peak-response samples were available, the repertoires could be characterized only after the peak T cell response. The 56-69-year group was small, and its depth increase did not reach significance, likely because of low power. After two AZD1222 doses, both the breadth and the depth of spike-specific TCRs were significantly higher than at day 0 and than in MenACWY recipients. Most participants were white British and females outnumbered males, and the authors suggested that clonal diversity may have been underestimated.

Comments on this clone: Its antigen remains unidentified. Base qualities are not provided; no much larger clone lies one nucleotide away.

The time point label here, explained by the study, means: baseline before first vaccination. Samples from vaccinated people were obtained from the UK trials COV001 and COV002, which included a single-blind randomized controlled phase 2/3 trial of AZD1222 (ChAdOx1 nCoV-19) in healthy adults. For TCRbeta chain sequencing, PBMC samples from trial participants were taken at day 0 and at day 28 after the second dose. Cut back by 1 base and 6 bases, the V and J ends lie 13 bases apart. Inclusive of the bounding cysteine and phenylalanine, the CDR3 is 14 residues long. Only the CDR3 DNA is retained, 42 bases long and in frame from the first base. The germline V gene encodes CDR1 SGHTA and CDR2 FQGNSA.

The sequence came from an adult in good health. Sequenced here: peripheral blood, sampled on day 0 of AZD1222 vaccination. The chain couples TRBV7-2 to TRBJ2-7; too little of a D gene remains to name it. The DNA sequence is given as TGTGCCAGCAGCTTAGACTTTGGTCCCCGCGAGCAGTACTTC. It is translated as CASSLDFGPREQYF.